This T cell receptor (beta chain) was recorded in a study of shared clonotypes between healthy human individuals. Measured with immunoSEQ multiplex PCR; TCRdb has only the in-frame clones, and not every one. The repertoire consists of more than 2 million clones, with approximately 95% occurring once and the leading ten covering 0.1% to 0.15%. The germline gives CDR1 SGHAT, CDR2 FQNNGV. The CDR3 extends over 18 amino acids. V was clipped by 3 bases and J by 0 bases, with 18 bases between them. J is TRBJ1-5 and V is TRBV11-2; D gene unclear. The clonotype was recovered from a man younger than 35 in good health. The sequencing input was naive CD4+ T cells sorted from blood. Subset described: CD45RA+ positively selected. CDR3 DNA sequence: TGTGCCAGCAGCTTGTATTGGAATCAGGTCTATAGCAATCAGCCCCAGCATTTT. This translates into CASSLYWNQVYSNQPQHF.